The T cell receptor beta chain under discussion was sequenced for a study of high-grade serous ovarian cancer treatment subgroups (dated by TCRdb to 2020 to 2022). Regarding the complete study: On average, sequencing produced approximately 13,000 reads and 7,494 unique TCR beta rearrangements for each sample. TCR beta repertoires were profiled in patients with high-grade serous ovarian cancer who were grouped, under a laparoscopic triage algorithm, by complete gross resection or by neoadjuvant chemotherapy response. A cohort of 30 patients was included: roughly 10 with no residual disease after primary surgery (R0), roughly 10 who were excellent NACT responders, and roughly 10 who were poor NACT responders. Each patient contributed one primary tumor and two metastatic tumor samples, giving 90 samples in total. Here is what the overall study found, with its caveats: TCR clonal relatedness was found to be positively correlated with neoantigen level and, by trend, with copy number variation and mutation load derived from whole-genome sequencing. Bulk tumor TCR sequencing lacked spatial information, limiting insight into HGSC tumor complexity and diversity. TCR repertoire analyses were focused on CDR3, and CDR1 and CDR2 were not analyzed. Repertoire similarity between tumors from the same patient ranged from about 0.11 to 0.8, while tumors from different patients showed almost no similarity.

The roughly 99 tumor samples underwent high-throughput TCR profiling with ImmunoSEQ. Under the source paper's analysis protocol: The repertoire diversity metrics included richness (unique productive sequences), clonality, evenness and relatedness, and the Bhattacharyya coefficient was used to measure similarity between samples. Conclusions stayed consistent in a sensitivity analysis that left out TCRs with fewer than two reads. As stored in TCRdb, this immuneACCESS dataset retains in-frame rearrangements with V and J assigned. A fraction of the clones does not appear; measured against another copy, unresolved V genes explain less than half of the discrepancy, and the remainder lacks a known reason. V, J and clone size are taken as reported in that table, and D and trimming were inferred from the DNA itself. Counted in this sample were a few thousand clones; roughly four fifths of them appeared once. Clones ranked in the top ten supply 18% of the sample.

Collection of tumor samples took place before definitive surgery or chemotherapy. Genomic DNA was extracted by the MD Anderson Biospecimen Extraction Resource, and TCR sequencing was done by the MD Anderson Cancer Genomics Laboratory. Based on the germline V gene (reference sequence), the CDR1 and CDR2 sequences are SGHNT and YYREEE. Spanning cysteine to phenylalanine, the CDR3 consists of 13 amino acids. The CDR3 DNA has 39 bases and is translated from base 1. This clone has only one observation. Its binding antigen is unknown. Nothing much larger sits one base from this clone, and base qualities are not available.

The chain links TRBV5-4 with TRBJ1-1; TRBD1 might be the D gene, on 6 matching bases. Input material: tumor tissue. This TCR was sampled from a human donor with high-grade serous ovarian cancer. CDR3 reads: CAFLGGRSTEAFF. The bases are TGTGCTTTTCTAGGGGGAAGAAGCACTGAAGCTTTCTTT.